This T cell receptor beta chain appears in the sequencing data of a study of blood T cell repertoires in COVID-19. On the study more broadly: Samples came from the United States, Italy and Spain, spanning acute and convalescent COVID-19. Sources were T cells, B-cell-depleted T cells, or PBMCs; the material itself was cDNA or gDNA.

The V end was cut by 3 bases, the J end by 3 bases, with 11 bases between. Germline V lookup: CDR1 LGHDT, CDR2 YNNKEL (reference sequence). The length of the CDR3 is 15 residues. As originally analysed: Amplification from reference gene primers served as the basis for estimated nucleated cell counts. The method was immunoSEQ multiplex PCR; TCRdb's version includes in-frame clones alone and lacks a portion of them. Clone size and V and J calls were adopted from that table, with D and trimming inferred from the DNA. The table has about 67,000 clones, roughly nine tenths seen once; the top ten hold 3.5% to 4.5%.

Sequencing used peripheral blood. The chain employs TRBV3-1 (or the pseudogene TRBV3-2) and TRBJ2-2, with a tentative D call TRBD1 (6 bases). The TCR was taken from a man in his fifties or sixties with active COVID-19. The CDR3 region is CASSQRDIYTGELFF. The CDR3 DNA sequence: TGTGCCAGCAGCCAGAGGGACATTTACACCGGGGAGCTGTTTTTT.